These 8 T cell receptor beta chains share one sample of origin, sequenced in a study of cytomegalovirus exposure and HLA in healthy donors. Primers for the PCR totalled 60 Vbeta and 13 Jbeta. Sequenced by immunoSEQ multiplex PCR; TCRdb stores in-frame clones only, minus some. The table lists 150,000 or so clones, around three quarters of them singletons. The sequenced material came from PBMCs. These receptors originate from a man aged 35 to 55 in good health and CMV-seropositive.

The chain recombines TRBV7-2 with TRBJ1-4; possible D gene TRBD1, 6 bases. The CDR3 is 15 residues long. V dropped 6 bases and J dropped 2 bases, with 13 bases sitting between them. The germline V gene encodes CDR1 SGHTA and CDR2 FQGNSA. CDR3: CASSRTGSTNEKLFF. The CDR3 DNA reads as TGTGCCAGCAGTCGAACAGGGTCGACTAATGAAAAACTGTTTTTT.

This chain's CDR3 is CASSTPRGVVNTEAFF. CDR3 sequence (DNA): TGTGCCAGTAGTACCCCCCGTGGAGTCGTGAACACTGAAGCTTTCTTT. The chain uses TRBV19 and TRBJ1-1; D unclear. The CDR3 runs to 16 residues. The V end was cut by 4 bases, the J end by 0 bases, with 15 bases between. CDR1 is LNHDA and CDR2 is SQIVND in the germline V gene (reference sequence). Drawing the rest from reference TRBV19 and TRBJ1-1, the complete variable domain is DGGITQSPKYLFRKEGQNVTLSCEQNLNHDAMYWYRQDPGQGLRLIYYSQIVNDFQKGDIAEGYSVSREKKESFPLTVTSAQKNPTAFYLCASSTPRGVVNTEAFFGQGTRLTVV.

This chain joins TRBV19 and TRBJ1-1, with TRBD1 identical over 7 bases. Germline trimming cut 4 bases from V and 6 bases from J; bases unmatched to any gene: 2. Germline V gene data show CDR1 as LNHDA and CDR2 as SQIVND (reference sequence). CDR3 length: 12 amino acids. The CDR3 protein is CASSTGGSEAFF. CDR3 sequence (DNA): TGTGCCAGTAGTACAGGGGGTTCTGAAGCTTTCTTT.

The V and J genes are TRBV5-4 and TRBJ2-5; no reliable D call. V was shortened by 0 bases and J by 5 bases, with 11 bases between the two germline ends. Germline-derived CDR1 and CDR2 are SGHNT and YYREEE (reference sequence). The CDR3 spans 14 residues. CDR3 bases: TGTGCCAGCAGCTTGGATCCAGTGAGGGAGACCCAGTACTTC. Protein sequence: CASSLDPVRETQYF.

Remarks on this clone: A read error may account for a junction end that differs from germline. The chain employs TRBV7-7 and TRBJ2-1; 8 bases map to TRBD2. The CDR3 consists of 14 residues. Germline V gene sequence: CDR1 SSHAT, CDR2 FNYEAQ (reference sequence). DNA of the CDR3: TGTGCTAGCAGCCCCCCGGGACTAGGCAATGAGCAGTTCTTC. It encodes CASSPPGLGNEQFF.

The rearrangement uses TRBV27 and TRBJ2-1, with 9 nucleotides matching TRBD1. With 8 bases clipped from V and 7 bases from J, the junction kept 27 bases outside the gene matches. CDR1 and CDR2 from the germline V gene are MNHEY and SMNVEV (reference sequence). This CDR3 comprises 20 residues. CDR3 DNA: TGTGCCAGCTATACCAACTTCGGGACAGGGTCTGGTGTAGGGAAGAATGAGCAGTTCTTC. Translated, it gives CASYTNFGTGSGVGKNEQFF.

V gene TRBV7-3 combines with J gene TRBJ2-1; a weak D match, TRBD2 (6 bases). CDR3 length: 13 residues. The V gene lost 5 bases and the J gene lost 9 bases, with 14 bases spanning the gap. CDR1 SGHTA and CDR2 FQGTGA come from the germline V gene. CDR3 DNA: TGTGCCAGCAGCCCTATGGCGGGGAGTGAGCAGTTCTTC. Amino acid sequence: CASSPMAGSEQFF. The whole variable domain, remainder taken from reference TRBV7-3 and TRBJ2-1, is GAGVSQTPSNKVTEKGKYVELRCDPISGHTALYWYRQSLGQGPEFLIYFQGTGAADDSGLPNDRFFAVRPEGSVSTLKIQRTERGDSAVYLCASSPMAGSEQFFGPGTRLTVL.

This rearrangement joins TRBV6-5 to TRBJ1-1; D remains ambiguous. The CDR3 totals 16 residues. The V end was cut by 0 bases, the J end by 0 bases, with 11 bases between. In germline, CDR1 is MNHEY, CDR2 SVGAGI. In DNA form, the CDR3 reads TGTGCCAGCAGTTACTCGACTAAGGGTTTGAACACTGAAGCTTTCTTT. Amino acid sequence: CASSYSTKGLNTEAFF.